This TCR beta chain was observed in a study of control samples from healthy donors and cancer patients. Trimming stripped 6 bases from V and 8 bases from J, with 13 bases between. Germline V lookup: CDR1 SQVTM, CDR2 ANQGSEA. This CDR3 has 11 residues. Sequencing used immunoSEQ multiplex PCR; TCRdb keeps in-frame clones, though not all of them. The table shows just over 50,000 clones, with about 90% occurring only once. The receptor comes from a man in his forties or fifties with head and neck cancer. The sample taken for sequencing was PBMCs. This chain uses TRBV29-1 with TRBJ1-2; D might be TRBD1 (5 bases). CDR3: CSVKWGEGYTF. The CDR3 DNA sequence: TGCAGCGTAAAGTGGGGGGAGGGCTACACCTTC.